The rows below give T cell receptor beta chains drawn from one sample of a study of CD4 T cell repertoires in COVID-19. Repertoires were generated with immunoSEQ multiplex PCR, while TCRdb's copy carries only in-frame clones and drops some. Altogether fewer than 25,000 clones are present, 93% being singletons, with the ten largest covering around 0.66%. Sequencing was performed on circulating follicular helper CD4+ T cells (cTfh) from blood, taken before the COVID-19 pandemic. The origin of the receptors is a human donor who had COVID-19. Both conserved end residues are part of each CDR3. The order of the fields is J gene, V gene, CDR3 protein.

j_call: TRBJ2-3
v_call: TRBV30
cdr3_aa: CACHRDQGTDTQYF

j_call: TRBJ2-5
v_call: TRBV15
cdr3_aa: CATSRDLTIETQYF

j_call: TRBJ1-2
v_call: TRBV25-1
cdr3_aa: CASSESGGPYGYTF

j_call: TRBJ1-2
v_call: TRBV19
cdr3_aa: CASRSDPRHNYGYTF

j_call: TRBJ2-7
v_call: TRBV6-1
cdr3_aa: CASSEGTGSYEQYF

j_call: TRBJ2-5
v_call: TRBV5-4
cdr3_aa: CASSLNQQETQYF

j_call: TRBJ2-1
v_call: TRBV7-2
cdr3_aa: CASSPTSGSYNEQFF

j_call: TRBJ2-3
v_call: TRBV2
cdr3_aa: CASSLMSASTDTQYF

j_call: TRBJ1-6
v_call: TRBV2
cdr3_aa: CASKERDNSPLHF

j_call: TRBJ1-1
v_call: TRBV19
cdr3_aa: CASSILDSSTEAFF

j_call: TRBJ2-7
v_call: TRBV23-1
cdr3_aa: CASSHSGLSYEQYF

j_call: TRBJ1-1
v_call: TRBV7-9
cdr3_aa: CASSLGQVNTEAFF

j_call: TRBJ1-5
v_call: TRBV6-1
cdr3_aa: CASSETRFQPQHF

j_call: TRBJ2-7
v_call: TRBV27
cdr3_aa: CASSLSGQVYEQYF

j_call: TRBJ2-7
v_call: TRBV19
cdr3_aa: CASSLRLAGFEQYF

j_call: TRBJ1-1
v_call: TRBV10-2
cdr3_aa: CASSSPPQLNTEAFF

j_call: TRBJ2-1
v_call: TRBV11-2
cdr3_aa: CASSLTWASYNEQFF

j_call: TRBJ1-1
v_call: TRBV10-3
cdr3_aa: CAIRTSQGNTEAFF

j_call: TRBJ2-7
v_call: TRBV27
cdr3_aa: CASSSLDRAYEQYF

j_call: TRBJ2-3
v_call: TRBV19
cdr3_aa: CATSGTGGKTDTQYF

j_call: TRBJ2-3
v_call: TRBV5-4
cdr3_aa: CASSFKSAADTQYF

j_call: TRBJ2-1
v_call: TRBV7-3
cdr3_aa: CASSSLAGSYNEQFF

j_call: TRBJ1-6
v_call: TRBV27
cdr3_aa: CASSPWTGGGNSPLHF

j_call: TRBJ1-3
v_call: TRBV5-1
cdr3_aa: CASSLSGQGTGNTIYF